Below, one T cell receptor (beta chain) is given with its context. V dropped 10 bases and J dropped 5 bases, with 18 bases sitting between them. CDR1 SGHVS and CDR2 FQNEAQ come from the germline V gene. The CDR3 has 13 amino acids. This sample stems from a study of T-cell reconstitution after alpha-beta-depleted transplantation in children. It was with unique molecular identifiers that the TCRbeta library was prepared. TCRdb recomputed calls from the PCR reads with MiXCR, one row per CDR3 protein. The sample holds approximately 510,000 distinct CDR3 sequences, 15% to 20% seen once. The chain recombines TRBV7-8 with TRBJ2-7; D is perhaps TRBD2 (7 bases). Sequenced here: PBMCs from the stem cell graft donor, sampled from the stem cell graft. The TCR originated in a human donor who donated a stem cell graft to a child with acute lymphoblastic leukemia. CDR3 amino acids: CATNLGGLHEQYF. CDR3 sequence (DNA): TGTGCCACCAACTTGGGGGGGCTTCACGAGCAGTACTTC. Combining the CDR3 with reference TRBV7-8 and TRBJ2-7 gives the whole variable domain GAGVSQSPRYKVAKRGQDVALRCDPISGHVSLFWYQQALGQGPEFLTYFQNEAQLDKSGLPSDRFFAERPEGSVSTLKIQRTQQEDSAVYLCATNLGGLHEQYFGPGTRLTVT.